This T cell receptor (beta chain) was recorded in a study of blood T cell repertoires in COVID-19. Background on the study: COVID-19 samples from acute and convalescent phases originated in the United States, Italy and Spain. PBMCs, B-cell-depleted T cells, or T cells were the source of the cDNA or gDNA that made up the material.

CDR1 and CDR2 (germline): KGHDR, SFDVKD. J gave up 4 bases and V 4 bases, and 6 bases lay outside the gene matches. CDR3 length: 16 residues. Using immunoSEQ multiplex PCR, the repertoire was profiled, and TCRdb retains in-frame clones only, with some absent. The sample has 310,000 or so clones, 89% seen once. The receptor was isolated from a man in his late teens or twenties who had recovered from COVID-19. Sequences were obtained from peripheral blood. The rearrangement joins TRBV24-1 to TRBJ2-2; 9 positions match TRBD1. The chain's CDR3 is CATSETGTGSTGELFF. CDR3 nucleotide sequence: TGTGCCACCAGTGAAACCGGGACAGGGAGCACCGGGGAGCTGTTTTTT.